This TCR beta chain was retrieved from a study of shared clonotypes between healthy human individuals. At a deep level, the assay was run. Across several immunoSEQ plates, the genomic DNA of each subset was split evenly. Assay used: immunoSEQ multiplex PCR; TCRdb lists only in-frame clones, some missing. The data contain approximately 470,000 clones, around four fifths of them seen just once; the ten biggest clones take up 12%. Healthy HIV-negative adults without recent acute infections or vaccinations served as donors. Around 91 million PBMCs were counted before genomic DNA extraction. The CDR3 is 11 amino acids. J was trimmed by 16 bases and V by 5 bases; bases with no gene match: 7. Germline V lookup: CDR1 SGHTA, CDR2 FQGTGA.

The sample consisted of PBMCs. The rearrangement joins TRBV7-3 to TRBJ1-4; TRBD1 matches 7 bases. The clonotype comes from a woman aged 40 to 50 in good health. Some clones in this sample may be carry-over from other donors' samples. CDR3 coding DNA: TGTGCCAGCAGCGCTAGGACAGGTCCGTTTTTT. Protein product: CASSARTGPFF.